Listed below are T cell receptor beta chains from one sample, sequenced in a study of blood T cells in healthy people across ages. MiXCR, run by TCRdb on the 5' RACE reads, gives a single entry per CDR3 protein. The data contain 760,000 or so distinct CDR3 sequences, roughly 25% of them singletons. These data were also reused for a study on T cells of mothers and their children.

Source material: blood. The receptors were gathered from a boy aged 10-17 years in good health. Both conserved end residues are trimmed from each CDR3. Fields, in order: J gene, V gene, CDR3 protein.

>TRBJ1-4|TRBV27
ASTQTGGGEKLF
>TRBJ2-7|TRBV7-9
ASSLLLDGRDEQY
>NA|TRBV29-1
SASEGGAVREQF
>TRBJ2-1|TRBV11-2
ATVTSPSYNEQF
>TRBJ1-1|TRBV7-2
ASSSVGGQAEAF
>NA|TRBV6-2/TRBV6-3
ASADEEDEQY
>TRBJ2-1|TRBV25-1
ASSEPFTTNEQF
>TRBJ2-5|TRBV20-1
SARTGFLAGETQY
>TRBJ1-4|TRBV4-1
ASSQDPLNEKLF
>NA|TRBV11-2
ASSLDGGRTDEQY
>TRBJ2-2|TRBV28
ASRLRGQFSFDTGELF
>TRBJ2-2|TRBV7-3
ASSQGGQGDGELF
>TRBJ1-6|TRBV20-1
SARAPGQAINSPLH
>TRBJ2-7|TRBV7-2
ASTYLDGSYEQY
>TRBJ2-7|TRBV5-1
ASSLGQPRNYEQY
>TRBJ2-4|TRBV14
ASSQDPSRRQY
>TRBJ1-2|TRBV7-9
ASSLASVAGQHYGYT
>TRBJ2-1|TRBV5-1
ASSLVVADNEQF
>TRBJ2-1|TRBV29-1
SVDEGFYNEQF
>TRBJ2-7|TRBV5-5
ASSPGTAPYEQH
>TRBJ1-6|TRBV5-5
ASSLDWAEHSPLH
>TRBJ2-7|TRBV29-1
SGGVGQPSYEQY
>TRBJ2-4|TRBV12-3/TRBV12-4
ASSLGWDRSIQY
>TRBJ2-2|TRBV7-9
ASSSGNTGELF